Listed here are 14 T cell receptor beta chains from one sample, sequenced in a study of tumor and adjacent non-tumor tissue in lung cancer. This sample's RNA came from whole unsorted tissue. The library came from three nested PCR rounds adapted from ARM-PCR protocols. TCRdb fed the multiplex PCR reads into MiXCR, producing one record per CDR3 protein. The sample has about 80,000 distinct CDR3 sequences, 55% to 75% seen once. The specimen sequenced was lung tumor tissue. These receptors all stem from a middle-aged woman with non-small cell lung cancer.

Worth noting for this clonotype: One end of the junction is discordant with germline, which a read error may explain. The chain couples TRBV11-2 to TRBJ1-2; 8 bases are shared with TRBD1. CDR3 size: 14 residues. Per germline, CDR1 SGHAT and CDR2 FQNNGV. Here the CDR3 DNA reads TGTGCCGGCAGCTTGCCTCAGGGGGCCTATTGCTATACCTTC. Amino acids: CAGSLPQGAYCYTF.

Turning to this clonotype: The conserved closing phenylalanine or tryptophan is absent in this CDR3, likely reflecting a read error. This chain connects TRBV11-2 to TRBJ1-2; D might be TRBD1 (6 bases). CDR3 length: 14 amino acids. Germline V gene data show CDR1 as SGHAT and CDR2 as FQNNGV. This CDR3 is CASSLGAGNYGYTS. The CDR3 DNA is TGTGCTAGCAGCTTGGGGGCAGGAAACTATGGCTACACCTCC.

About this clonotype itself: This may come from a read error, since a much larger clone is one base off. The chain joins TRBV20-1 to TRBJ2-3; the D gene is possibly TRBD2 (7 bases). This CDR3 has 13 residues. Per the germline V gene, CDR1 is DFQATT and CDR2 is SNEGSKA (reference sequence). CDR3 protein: CRARGGFPDTQYF. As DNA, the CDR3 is TGCAGAGCTAGGGGGGGATTCCCAGATACGCAGTATTTT.

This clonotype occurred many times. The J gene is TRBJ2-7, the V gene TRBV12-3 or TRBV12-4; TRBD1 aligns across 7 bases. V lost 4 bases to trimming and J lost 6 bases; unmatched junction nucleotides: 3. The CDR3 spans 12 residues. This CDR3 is CASSSTGSEQYF. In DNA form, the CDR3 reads TGTGCCAGCAGTTCGACAGGGTCCGAGCAGTACTTC.

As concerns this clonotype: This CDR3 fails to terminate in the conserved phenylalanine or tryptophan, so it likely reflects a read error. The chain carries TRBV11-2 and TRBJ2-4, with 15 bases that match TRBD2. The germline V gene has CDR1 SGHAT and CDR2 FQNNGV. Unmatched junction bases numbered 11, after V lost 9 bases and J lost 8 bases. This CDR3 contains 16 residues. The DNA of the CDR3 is TGTGCCAGTAGCCCGGGGACTAGCGGGGGGAAGGACATTCAGTACTTA. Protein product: CASSPGTSGGKDIQYL.

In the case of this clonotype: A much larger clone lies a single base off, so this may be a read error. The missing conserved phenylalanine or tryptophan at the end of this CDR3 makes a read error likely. CDR3 sequence reads: CASRVDPGTWYSPLHL. The CDR3 coding sequence is TGCGCCAGCAGAGTGGATCCCGGGACATGGTATTCACCCCTCCACCTT. This chain joins TRBV5-1 and TRBJ1-6, with D possibly matching TRBD1 (6 bases). Trimming took off 5 bases at V and 8 bases at J, with 20 bases between the two ends. Germline lookup yields CDR1 SGHRS and CDR2 YFSETQ. The CDR3 extends over 16 amino acids.

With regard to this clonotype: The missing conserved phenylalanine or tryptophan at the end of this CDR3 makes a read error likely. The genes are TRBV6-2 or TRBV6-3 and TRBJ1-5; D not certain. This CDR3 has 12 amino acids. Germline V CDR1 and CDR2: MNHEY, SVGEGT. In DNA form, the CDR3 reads TGTGCCAGCAGCGATAGCAATCAACCCCAGCATTTG. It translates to CASSDSNQPQHL.

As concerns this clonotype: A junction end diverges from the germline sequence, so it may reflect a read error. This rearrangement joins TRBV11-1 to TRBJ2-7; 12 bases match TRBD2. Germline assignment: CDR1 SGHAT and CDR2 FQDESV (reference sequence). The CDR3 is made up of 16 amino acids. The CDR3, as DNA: TGCGCCAGCAGCACCGGGACTAGCGGGTTATTCTACGAGCAATACTTC. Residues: CASSTGTSGLFYEQYF.

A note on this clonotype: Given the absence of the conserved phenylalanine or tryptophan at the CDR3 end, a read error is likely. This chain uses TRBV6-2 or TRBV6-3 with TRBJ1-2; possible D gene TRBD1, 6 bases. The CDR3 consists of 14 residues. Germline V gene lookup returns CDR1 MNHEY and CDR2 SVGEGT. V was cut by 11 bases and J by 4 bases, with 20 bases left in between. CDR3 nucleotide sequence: TGTGCCGGCAATTGGAAGGGGGTTAGCTATGGCTACACCCTC. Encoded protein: CAGNWKGVSYGYTL.

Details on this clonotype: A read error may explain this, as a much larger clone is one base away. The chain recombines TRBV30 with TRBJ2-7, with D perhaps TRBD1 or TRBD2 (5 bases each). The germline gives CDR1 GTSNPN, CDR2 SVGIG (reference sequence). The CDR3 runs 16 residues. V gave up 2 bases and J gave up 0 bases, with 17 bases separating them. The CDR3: CAWSLLSGRPSYEQYF. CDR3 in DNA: TGTGCCTGGAGTCTTTTATCGGGACGCCCCTCCTACGAGCAGTACTTC.

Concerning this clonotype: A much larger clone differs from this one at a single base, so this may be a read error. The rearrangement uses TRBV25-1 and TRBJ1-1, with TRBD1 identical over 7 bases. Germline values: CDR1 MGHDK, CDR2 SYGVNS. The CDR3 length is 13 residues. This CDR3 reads CACSRTGDTEAFF. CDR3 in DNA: TGTGCCTGCAGTAGGACAGGAGACACTGAAGCTTTCTTT.

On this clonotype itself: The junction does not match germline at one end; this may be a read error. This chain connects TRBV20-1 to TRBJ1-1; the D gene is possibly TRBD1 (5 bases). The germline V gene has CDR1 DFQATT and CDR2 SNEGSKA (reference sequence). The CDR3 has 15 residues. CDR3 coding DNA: TGCAGTGCTAAGAAGAGGATCGGTGGGGGGTTGGAGACTCTCTTT. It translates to CSAKKRIGGGLETLF.

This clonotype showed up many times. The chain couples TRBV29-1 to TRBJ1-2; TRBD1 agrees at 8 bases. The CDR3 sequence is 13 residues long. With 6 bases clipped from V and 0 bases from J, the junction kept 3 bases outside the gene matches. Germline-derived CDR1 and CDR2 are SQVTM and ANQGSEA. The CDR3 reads CSVGTGSNYGYTF. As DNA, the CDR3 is TGCAGCGTGGGGACAGGATCTAACTATGGCTACACCTTC.

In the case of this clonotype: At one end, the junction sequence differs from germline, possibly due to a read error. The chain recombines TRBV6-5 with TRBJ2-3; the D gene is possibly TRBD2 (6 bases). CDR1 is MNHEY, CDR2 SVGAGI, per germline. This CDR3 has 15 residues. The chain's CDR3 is CTSSYSQTSTDTHYF. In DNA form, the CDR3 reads TGTACCAGCAGTTACTCCCAAACTAGCACAGATACGCATTATTTT.